The T cell receptor (beta chain) under discussion was sequenced for a study of identical twins (dated by TCRdb to 2016 to 2017). With regard to the full study: TCR alpha and beta repertoires from monozygotic twins, unrelated adults of various ages and cord blood were deep-sequenced to test whether fetal clonotypes persist. Replicate twin experiments were performed at different times using different library preparation protocols to rule out contamination. Overall study outcomes, separate from this receptor: Out-of-frame TCR alpha sharing in monozygotic twins was systematically underestimated by recombination models, whereas sharing between unrelated individuals was in agreement with the recombination models. Abundant cord blood beta clonotypes carried fewer insertions; young adult naive repertoires showed a weaker similar trend, while memory repertoires showed none. A weaker excess of twin sharing was found in beta out-of-frame sequences because the signal-to-noise ratio was lowered by fewer shared sequences. Conclusions relied on cross-sectional statistical analysis, since the same donors could not be followed over many years. Zero-insertion analyses could be partly confounded by invariant T cells such as MAIT and iNKT, although diverse VJ usage argued against such confounding for most clonotypes. Compared with coincidental sharing between unrelated individuals, out-of-frame TCR alpha sequences shared between twins showed an excess of sequences with low generation probability.

Receptor libraries were prepared by 5' RACE. These reads were obtained on an Illumina HiSeq 2000. A universal primer binding site was added through template switching, and the final cDNA carried a unique molecular identifier so that TCR cDNA molecules could be counted accurately. First-strand cDNA for TCR alpha and beta chains was synthesized from specific primers in the conserved constant-segment region. Each cDNA library was double barcoded, with a SMART-Mk sample barcode plus Illumina barcodes, to control for contamination. TruSeq adapter sequences, together with Illumina sample barcodes, were added in two successive PCR steps. TCR alpha and beta cDNA libraries were sequenced on the Illumina HiSeq platform with custom primers. In the paper's pipeline: Unique molecular identifiers were extracted from raw reads with MiGEC, and CDR3 positions were determined with MiXCR. Recombination models were inferred per individual with the repgenHMM and IGoR tools using an EM algorithm. Shared clonotypes were analyzed with the tcR package in R, and sharing was normalized by the product of cloneset sizes. Out-of-frame nonproductive sequences were analyzed to study raw recombination free of thymic and clonal selection effects. TCRdb reprocessed the public reads (quality trimming at Q25 with fastp, clone calling with MiXCR) and kept in-frame beta chains. All rows with the same CDR3 protein become a single entry with the most common DNA and genes. For this entry, the V and J calls and clone size follow TCRdb and not the study's own pipeline. The sample has 430,000 or so distinct CDR3 sequences on record, more than 20% of them singletons. The ten largest clonotypes hold just under 3% of the sample.

Only healthy Caucasian donors were included. The twin cohort comprised three pairs of female monozygotic twins, all aged roughly 18 to 30 years. Positive isolation kits from Invitrogen were used to isolate the CD4+ and CD8+ T cell populations. The CDR3 goes from the cysteine to the phenylalanine over 14 residues. The sequence is cut down to CDR3 DNA, 42 bases in frame from base 1. The germline V gene encodes CDR1 LGHDT and CDR2 YNNKEL (reference sequence). V gives up 0 bases and J gives up 4 bases, and the segment between their germline ends measures 9 bases. Ten or more counts support this clonotype. The antigen it binds to is not known. No much larger clonotype is one base removed from it; base qualities were not supplied. The sample was also reused in another study, on T cells expressing NK-cell markers. Taken from the second paper: Three sorted T-cell subsets (CD3+CD56+NKG2C+, CD3+CD56+NKG2C- and CD3+CD56-NKG2C+) from 8 or 9 donors had their TCR beta-chain repertoires profiled. Among the eight sequenced donors, seven were HCMV-seropositive and one was HCMV-seronegative. To restrict sorting to alphabetaTCR-expressing T cells, an anti-gammadeltaTCR antibody was added in several experiments. For roughly 6 donors, the dominant CD3+CD56+NKG2C+ clonotypes were among the top 10 CD8+ clonotypes and accounted for about 1.0-7.0% of CD8+ T cells. Those dominant clonotypes were again the most abundant among CD3+CD56-NKG2C+ cells in a few donors, at roughly 28.3-65%. Whether the expanded NKG2C-expressing T cell clones were specific for HCMV antigens remained unclear. The eight sequenced donors were randomly selected healthy volunteers, three men and five women. To determine HCMV serostatus, a commercial ELISA kit was used to detect HCMV-specific IgG in serum. Reads were demultiplexed and grouped by UMI with MIGEC, and clonotypes were assembled and quantified with MiTCR. To exclude erroneous sequences, only TCR cDNA sequences supported by at least two reads were retained. The tcR package was used for downstream repertoire analysis, and clonotypes were matched across fractions by CDR3 nucleotide sequence plus V segment. VDJmatch was used to annotate antigen specificity against VDJdb, with one amino acid substitution allowed in CDR3.

The chain was built from TRBV3-1 and TRBJ1-2, with TRBD1 as a weak D call on 5 bases. The sequence derives from a woman aged 18-29 years in good health. Sequenced sample: CD4+ T cells sorted from blood. Here is the DNA: TGTGCCAGCAGCCAAGACAGGGTCTCCTATGGCTACACCTTC. It specifies CASSQDRVSYGYTF.